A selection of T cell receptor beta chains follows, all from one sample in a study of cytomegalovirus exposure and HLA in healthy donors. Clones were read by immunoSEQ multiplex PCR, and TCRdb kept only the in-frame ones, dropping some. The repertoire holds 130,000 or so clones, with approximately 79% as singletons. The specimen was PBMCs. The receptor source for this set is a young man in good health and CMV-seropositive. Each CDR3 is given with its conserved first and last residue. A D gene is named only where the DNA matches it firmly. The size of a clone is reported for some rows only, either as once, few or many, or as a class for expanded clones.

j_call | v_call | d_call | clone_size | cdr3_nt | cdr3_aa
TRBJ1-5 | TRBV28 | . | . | TGTGCCAGCAGTTTATATGAGGGCAATCAGCCCCAGCATTTT | CASSLYEGNQPQHF
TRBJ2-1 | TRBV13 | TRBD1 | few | TGTGCCAGCAGCCCGGGACAGGGGTCGGATGAGCAGTTCTTC | CASSPGQGSDEQFF
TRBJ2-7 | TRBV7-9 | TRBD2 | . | TGTGCCAGCAGCTTAGAAGCGGGGGGACCCTACGAGCAGTACTTC | CASSLEAGGPYEQYF
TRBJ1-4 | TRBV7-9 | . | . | TGTGCCAGCAGCTTAAATAGCGGTAATGAAAAACTGTTTTTT | CASSLNSGNEKLFF
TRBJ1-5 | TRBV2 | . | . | TGTGCCAGCGGGCAGGTCCCCAATCAGCCCCAGCATTTT | CASGQVPNQPQHF
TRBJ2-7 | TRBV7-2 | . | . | TGTGCCAGCAGCATAGAGAGGCGGCACGACGAGCAGTACTTC | CASSIERRHDEQYF
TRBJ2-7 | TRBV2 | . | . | TGTGCCAGCAGCCCCCAGGGCGAGCAGTACTTC | CASSPQGEQYF
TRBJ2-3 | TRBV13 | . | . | TGTGCCAGCAGCTTAGGGAGCGGCACAGATACGCAGTATTTT | CASSLGSGTDTQYF
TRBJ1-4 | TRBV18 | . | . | TGTGCCAGCTCACCTCCCGGCCTCGGAGGGGAAAAACTGTTTTTT | CASSPPGLGGEKLFF
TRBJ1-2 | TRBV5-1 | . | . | TGCGCCAGCAGCTTGGCGACATCGCCTAACTATGGCTACACCTTC | CASSLATSPNYGYTF
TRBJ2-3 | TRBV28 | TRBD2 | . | TGTGCCAGCAGTCTTCCACCGGGACTAGCGGGGGCTAGCACAGATACGCAGTATTTT | CASSLPPGLAGASTDTQYF
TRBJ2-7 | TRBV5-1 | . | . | TGCGCCAGCAGCTTGGGAGGGGGCTACGAGCAGTACTTC | CASSLGGGYEQYF
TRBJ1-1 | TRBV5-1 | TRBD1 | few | TGCGCCAGCAGCTTGGCGGGGGACAGTTACACTGAAGCTTTCTTT | CASSLAGDSYTEAFF
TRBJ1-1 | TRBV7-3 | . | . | TGTGCCAGCAGCGTAGAGGCGGGCTTGAACACTGAAGCTTTCTTT | CASSVEAGLNTEAFF
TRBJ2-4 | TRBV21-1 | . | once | TGTGCCAGCAGCAAAGGCCACAGGGAAGTCTTGGAAGCCAAAAACATTCAGTACTTC | CASSKGHREVLEAKNIQYF
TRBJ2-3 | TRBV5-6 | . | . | TGTGCCAGCAGCTCCTCAGGGGTAAGGGATACGCAGTATTTT | CASSSSGVRDTQYF
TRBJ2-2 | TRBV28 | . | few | TGTGCCAGCAGTTTAAGGCGGACAGCCGGGGAGCTGTTTTTT | CASSLRRTAGELFF
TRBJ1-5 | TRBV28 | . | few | TGTGCCAGCAGTTTCTCCGACAGGCCCAATCAGCCCCAGCATTTT | CASSFSDRPNQPQHF
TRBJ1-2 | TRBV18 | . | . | TGTGCCAGCTCACTTAATCCGGGGTCCTATGGCTACACCTTC | CASSLNPGSYGYTF
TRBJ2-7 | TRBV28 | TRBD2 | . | TGTGCCAGCGGGCTAGCGGGACCGGATTCGTTTTACGAGCAGTACTTC | CASGLAGPDSFYEQYF
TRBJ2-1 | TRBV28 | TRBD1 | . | TGTGCCAGCAGTTTACGGGGACAGGGAAACTACAATGAGCAGTTCTTC | CASSLRGQGNYNEQFF
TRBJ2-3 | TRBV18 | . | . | TGTGCCAGCTCACCAGGCAGCACAGATACGCAGTATTTT | CASSPGSTDTQYF
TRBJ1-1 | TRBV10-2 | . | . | TGCGCCAGCACCGGGAACACTGAAGCTTTCTTT | CASTGNTEAFF
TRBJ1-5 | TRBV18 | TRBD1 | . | TGTGCCAGCTCAGACTGGACAGGTAACAATCAGCCCCAGCATTTT | CASSDWTGNNQPQHF
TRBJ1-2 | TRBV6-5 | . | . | TGTGCCAGCAGCCGCGGGGCTTTCGGGGATCGCTACACCTTC | CASSRGAFGDRYTF
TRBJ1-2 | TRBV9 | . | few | TGTGCCAGCACCACAGGGTTGACCCTATATGGCTACACCTTC | CASTTGLTLYGYTF
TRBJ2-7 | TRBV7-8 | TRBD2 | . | TGTGCCAGCAGCAGAGGGACTATAGGTTCCTACGAGCAGTACTTC | CASSRGTIGSYEQYF
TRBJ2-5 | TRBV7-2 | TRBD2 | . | TGTGCCAGCAGCTTAGCTCCTAGCGGGGGCCACGATGGGACCCAGTACTTC | CASSLAPSGGHDGTQYF
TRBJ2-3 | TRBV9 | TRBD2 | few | TGTGCCAGCAGCGTAGGGGCTAGCGGGAGGTCGGATACGCAGTATTTT | CASSVGASGRSDTQYF
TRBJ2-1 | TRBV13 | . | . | TGTGCCAGCAGCTTAGAGGGCGGGAACAATGAGCAGTTCTTC | CASSLEGGNNEQFF
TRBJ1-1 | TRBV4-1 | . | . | TGCGCCAGCAGCCAATTACAGTCGAAGAACACTGAAGCTTTCTTT | CASSQLQSKNTEAFF
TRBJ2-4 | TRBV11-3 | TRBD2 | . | TGTGCCAGCAGCGCGCGGGGGGAAAACATTCAGTACTTC | CASSARGENIQYF
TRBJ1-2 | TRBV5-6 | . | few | TGTGCCAGCAGCTTGTTCAGCGAAAGCGGCGGCTATGGCTACACCTTC | CASSLFSESGGYGYTF
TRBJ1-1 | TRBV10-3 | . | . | TGTGCCATCAGTGCCCTCAATCCAGGGGAGGGTAGAACTACTGAAGCTTTCTTT | CAISALNPGEGRTTEAFF
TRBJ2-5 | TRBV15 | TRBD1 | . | TGTGCCACCGGCGGGACAGGGACGGAGACCCAGTACTTC | CATGGTGTETQYF
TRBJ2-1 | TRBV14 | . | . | TGTGCCAGCAGCCCCAGGCTGTCCTACAATGAGCAGTTCTTC | CASSPRLSYNEQFF
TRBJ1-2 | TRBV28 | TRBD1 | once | TGTGCCAGCAGTCCTTGGCAGGGGGCTGATGGCTACACCTTC | CASSPWQGADGYTF
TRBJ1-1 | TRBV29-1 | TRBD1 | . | TGCAGCACCCTGGACAGGGGGAATGTTTACACTGAAGCTTTCTTT | CSTLDRGNVYTEAFF
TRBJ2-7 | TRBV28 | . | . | TGTGCCAGCAGTTCCTTGCCCTCAGGCTACGAGCAGTACTTC | CASSSLPSGYEQYF
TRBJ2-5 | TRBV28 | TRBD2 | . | TGTGCCAGCAGCATTAGCGGGAGCCAACGGACCCAGTACTTC | CASSISGSQRTQYF
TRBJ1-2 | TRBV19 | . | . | TGTGCCAGTAGTAACAGGGTTTATGGCTACACCTTC | CASSNRVYGYTF
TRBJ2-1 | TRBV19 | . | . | TGTGCCAGTAGTCCCGAGACAGGCGCTTCCTACAATGAGCAGTTCTTC | CASSPETGASYNEQFF
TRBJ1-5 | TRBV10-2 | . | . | TGCGCCACCCGCGGACAAGGGGGGGAGCCCCAGCATTTT | CATRGQGGEPQHF
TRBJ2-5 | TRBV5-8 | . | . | TGTGCCAGCAGGGCAGGGGCCACTATATCCCAAGAGACCCAGTACTTC | CASRAGATISQETQYF
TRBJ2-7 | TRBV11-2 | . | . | TGTGCCAGCAGCACAGGACAGACCTACGAGCAGTACTTC | CASSTGQTYEQYF
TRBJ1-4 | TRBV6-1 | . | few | TGTGCCAGCAGTGTAGGGGGAACTAATGAAAAACTGTTTTTT | CASSVGGTNEKLFF
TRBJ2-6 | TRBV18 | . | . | TGTGCCAGCTCTCAGAGGTCTGGGGCCAACGTCCTGACTTTC | CASSQRSGANVLTF
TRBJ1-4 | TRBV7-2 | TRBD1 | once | TGTGCCAGCAGCTTACCAGGGGGCTCAACTAATGAAAAACTGTTTTTT | CASSLPGGSTNEKLFF
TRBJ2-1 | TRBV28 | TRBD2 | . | TGTGCCAGCAGTTTACCGACTAGCAGTTACAATGAGCAGTTCTTC | CASSLPTSSYNEQFF
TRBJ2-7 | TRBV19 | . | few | TGTGCCAGTAGTATGGAAGGGGTAATCGAGCAGTACTTC | CASSMEGVIEQYF
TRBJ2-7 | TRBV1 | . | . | TGCACCAGCAGCCAGGTCCGGGAAGAGCAGTACTTC | CTSSQVREEQYF
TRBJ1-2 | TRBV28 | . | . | TGTGCCAGCAGTCCCCCCCGGGGTAACTATGGCTACACCTTC | CASSPPRGNYGYTF
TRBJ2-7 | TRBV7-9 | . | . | TGTGCCAGCAGCTTAGTCGGAGGGTCCTACGAGCAGTACTTC | CASSLVGGSYEQYF
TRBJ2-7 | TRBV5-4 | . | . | TGTGCCAGCAGCTACAGAGGACTCTACGAGCAGTACTTC | CASSYRGLYEQYF
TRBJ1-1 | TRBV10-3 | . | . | TGTGCCATCATCGCAGGGCCGCACACTGAAGCTTTCTTT | CAIIAGPHTEAFF
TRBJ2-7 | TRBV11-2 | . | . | TGTGCCAGCAGCTTAGGCGCGGAAACAACCTACGAGCAGTACTTC | CASSLGAETTYEQYF
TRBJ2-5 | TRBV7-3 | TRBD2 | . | TGTGCCAGCAGCTTAAATCCAGCGGGGAACCAAGAGACCCAGTACTTC | CASSLNPAGNQETQYF